This T cell receptor (beta chain) was retrieved from a study of T cells in Graves' hyperthyroidism and ophthalmopathy. The CDR3 is 15 residues long. Trimming left V 3 bases short and J 8 bases short, with 18 bases between. Germline assignment: CDR1 SGHRS and CDR2 YFSETQ. Thyroid ultrasound and orbital computed tomography, with clinical symptoms and serum thyroxine and TRAb, informed diagnoses. Amplification of TCR beta CDR3 regions was performed using RNA transcripts as template. TCR CDR3 underwent first-round RT-PCR with the HTBI primer set. From the multiplex PCR reads, TCRdb called clonotypes with MiXCR, one entry per CDR3 protein. The data contain 300,000 or so distinct CDR3 sequences, 18% of them singletons. This clonotype has ten or more counts. The target antigen is unknown. Study conclusions and caveats: Ophthalmopathy was told apart from stable hyperthyroidism by a 13 V-J model. Most expanded thyroid clonotypes above 0.001 also appeared in blood.

This TCR derives from a woman in her forties or fifties with Graves' hyperthyroidism. V is TRBV5-1 and J is TRBJ2-1; D not resolved. Sample: blood. The DNA of the CDR3 is TGCGCCAGCAGCTCAGACCCTGCGAGTTTCGATGAGCAGTTCTTC. Translating it yields CASSSDPASFDEQFF.